Presented here are 28 T cell receptor beta chains from one specimen sequenced in a study of blood T cell repertoires in COVID-19. The protocol was immunoSEQ multiplex PCR, while the TCRdb copy is restricted to in-frame clones and leaves out a portion. The sample records roughly 50,000 clones, approximately 83% being singletons. The sequenced sample consisted of peripheral blood. Receptors were obtained from a human donor in a cohort sampled during active COVID-19.

The chain combines TRBV3-1 (or the pseudogene TRBV3-2) with TRBJ2-5, with 11 positions matching TRBD1. The J segment lost 6 bases and the V segment lost 1 base, leaving 4 bases of the junction unmatched. CDR1 and CDR2 from the germline V gene are LGHDT and YNNKEL (reference sequence). The CDR3 extends over 15 amino acids. The CDR3 is CASSQGTGGAKTQYF. Written as DNA, the CDR3 is TGTGCCAGCAGCCAAGGGACAGGGGGCGCGAAGACCCAGTACTTC.

The chain couples TRBV19 to TRBJ2-3; the match to TRBD2 covers 8 bases. Germline V CDR1 and CDR2: LNHDA, SQIVND (reference sequence). V trimming: 6 bases; J trimming: 0 bases; junction bases outside the gene matches: 11. This CDR3 has 17 residues. CDR3 protein: CASRGLGASGSTDTQYF. The CDR3, as DNA: TGTGCCAGTAGAGGCTTAGGGGCTAGCGGGAGCACAGATACGCAGTATTTT.

The J gene is TRBJ2-2, the V gene TRBV4-1, with D tentatively TRBD2 (5 bases). The V end was cut by 1 base, the J end by 6 bases, with 12 bases between. The CDR3 has 15 amino acids. Germline assignment: CDR1 MGHRA and CDR2 YSYEKL. The CDR3, as DNA: TGCGCCAGCAGCCAAGGATGGCGAGGGCCCGGGGAGCTGTTTTTT. Encoded protein: CASSQGWRGPGELFF.

The rearrangement links TRBV5-1 to TRBJ2-3; D gene uncertain. CDR1 and CDR2 (germline): SGHRS, YFSETQ. Trimming removed 0 bases at V and 4 bases at J, with 6 bases between. The CDR3 is 13 amino acids. CDR3 sequence reads: CASSLDPADTQYF. The CDR3, as DNA: TGCGCCAGCAGCTTGGATCCGGCAGATACGCAGTATTTT.

This sequence joins TRBV7-2 and TRBJ2-1; D may be TRBD1 (6 bases). This CDR3 is 15 amino acids long. The V gene's germline CDR1 is SGHTA and CDR2 FQGNSA. V dropped 1 base and J dropped 5 bases, with 12 bases sitting between them. CDR3 nucleotides: TGTGCCAGCAGCTTAGTAGGGACAACCGACAATGAGCAGTTCTTC. Translation: CASSLVGTTDNEQFF.

The V call is TRBV5-1, the J call TRBJ1-5; tentatively, D is TRBD1 (5 bases). CDR3 length: 14 amino acids. The germline V and J ends were trimmed by 0 bases and 5 bases, with 9 bases remaining between them. From germline, CDR1 is SGHRS and CDR2 YFSETQ. CDR3 sequence (DNA): TGCGCCAGCAGCTTGGATGGGGGGGATCAGCCCCAGCATTTT. It yields the protein CASSLDGGDQPQHF.

V usage is TRBV30 and J usage is TRBJ2-7; 13 nucleotides match TRBD2. The length of the CDR3 is 13 residues. The junction had 3 bases not matched to a gene; V was cut back by 3 bases and J by 7 bases. From germline, CDR1 is GTSNPN and CDR2 SVGIG (reference sequence). The CDR3 coding sequence is TGTGCCTGGAGACTAGCGGGAGGGCGAGAGCAGTACTTC. Its translation is CAWRLAGGREQYF.

The J gene is TRBJ1-4, the V gene TRBV4-1, with TRBD1 as a possible D gene (6 bases). Trimming took 3 bases from V and 16 from J, leaving 18 bases between them. The CDR3 has 13 residues. The V gene's germline CDR1 is MGHRA and CDR2 YSYEKL. In DNA form, the CDR3 reads TGCGCCAGCAGCCAGGACAGCCACTTGCCGGCGTTTTTT. Its protein is CASSQDSHLPAFF.

The genes are TRBV6-6 and TRBJ2-7; 11 nucleotides line up with TRBD2. The CDR3 totals 15 residues. The V and J ends lost 5 bases and 0 bases, in that order; junction bases with no gene match: 3. Per the germline V gene, CDR1 is MNHNY and CDR2 is SVGAGI (reference sequence). The CDR3, as DNA: TGTGCCAGCAGTCTAGCGGGAGGACCCTCCTACGAGCAGTACTTC. Translation: CASSLAGGPSYEQYF.

This chain joins TRBV9 and TRBJ2-3, with D unresolved. Germline V gene lookup returns CDR1 SGDLS and CDR2 YYNGEE. Trimming took 2 bases from V and 1 from J, leaving 8 bases between them. The CDR3 is made up of 14 amino acids. CDR3 in amino acids: CASSVELGTDTQYF. The CDR3 coding sequence is TGTGCCAGCAGCGTGGAGCTCGGCACAGATACGCAGTATTTT.

CDR3 nucleotide sequence: TGTGCCAGCAGTGAACGGGGGTTCTATGGCTACACCTTC. Translating gives CASSERGFYGYTF. The chain joins TRBV25-1 to TRBJ1-2; D is possibly TRBD1 (5 bases). This CDR3 is 13 amino acids long. V lost 2 bases, J lost 4 bases, and 8 bases lay in between. The V gene's germline CDR1 is MGHDK and CDR2 SYGVNS.

V and J are TRBV28 and TRBJ1-5; 10 nucleotides agree with TRBD1. The ends lost 7 bases at V and 2 bases at J; junction bases unmatched: 14. The CDR3 covers 18 residues. Looked up from germline, CDR1 is MDHEN and CDR2 is SYDVKM. The CDR3 is CASTMTGGRLMGNQPQHF. The CDR3 DNA is TGTGCCAGCACTATGACAGGGGGCCGGCTCATGGGCAATCAGCCCCAGCATTTT.

The DNA for the CDR3 is TGTGCCAGCAGACACAGGGGGGAGAGAGGCTACACCTTC. This encodes CASRHRGERGYTF. This chain uses TRBV3-1 (or the pseudogene TRBV3-2) with TRBJ1-2; TRBD1 aligns across 8 bases. Germline CDR1 LGHDT, CDR2 YNNKEL (reference sequence). The CDR3 contains 13 residues. Trimming removed 6 bases from V and 8 bases from J; junction bases left unmatched: 8.

This clone was seen a few times. The V gene is TRBV7-3, the J gene TRBJ2-3, with TRBD2 identical over 8 bases. This CDR3 region has 15 residues. Germline CDR1 SGHTA, CDR2 FQGTGA. V gave up 5 bases and J gave up 3 bases; unmatched junction bases: 7. CDR3 amino acids: CASSPSGTRTDTQYF. The CDR3 DNA is TGTGCCAGCAGCCCGTCCGGGACTAGAACAGATACGCAGTATTTT.

This sequence joins TRBV27 and TRBJ1-2; D is uncertain. V shed 5 bases and J shed 4 bases, with 11 bases lying between them. This CDR3 has 13 residues. The V gene's germline CDR1 is MNHEY and CDR2 SMNVEV (reference sequence). CDR3 sequence (DNA): TGTGCCAGCAGTCTCAGGTTAGGCTATGGCTACACCTTC. Translated, it gives CASSLRLGYGYTF.

This clone was found once. The DNA is left out, because the CDR3 cannot be placed on it with certainty; the CDR3 is given as TCRdb lists it. The V gene is TRBV10-1, the J gene TRBJ1-1; the table names TRBD1, a call not compared with the DNA. Looked up from germline, CDR1 is WNHNN and CDR2 is SYGVQD (reference sequence). The CDR3 contains 12 residues when both ends are counted. The CDR3 here is CASSVGQGASVF.

The chain joins TRBV3-1 (or the pseudogene TRBV3-2) to TRBJ2-4; 11 positions agree with TRBD2. Germline trimming cut 0 bases from V and 1 base from J; bases unmatched to any gene: 5. The germline CDR1 and CDR2 sequences are LGHDT and YNNKEL (reference sequence). The CDR3 spans 18 residues. CDR3 coding DNA: TGTGCCAGCAGCCAAGACACTAGCGGGAGTCTGGCCAAAAACATTCAGTACTTC. Protein: CASSQDTSGSLAKNIQYF.

V gene TRBV9 combines with J gene TRBJ1-2; 7 nucleotides line up with TRBD1. CDR3 size: 13 residues. The V gene end was trimmed by 3 bases and the J gene end by 7 bases; junction bases not matched to a gene: 6. Germline V gene data show CDR1 as SGDLS and CDR2 as YYNGEE. CDR3 DNA sequence: TGTGCCAGCAGCGCGACAGGGATGGGTGGCTACACCTTC. This gives the protein CASSATGMGGYTF.

The chain uses TRBV19 and TRBJ1-1; the D gene is possibly TRBD1 (5 bases). V was cut by 5 bases and J by 9 bases, with 16 bases left in between. This CDR3 is 13 amino acids long. The germline V gene encodes CDR1 LNHDA and CDR2 SQIVND (reference sequence). This chain's CDR3 is CASSVRPPGQAFF. The CDR3 nucleotides are TGTGCCAGTAGTGTCCGGCCTCCAGGGCAAGCTTTCTTT. The entire variable domain, with the rest obtained from reference TRBV19 and TRBJ1-1, is as follows: DGGITQSPKYLFRKEGQNVTLSCEQNLNHDAMYWYRQDPGQGLRLIYYSQIVNDFQKGDIAEGYSVSREKKESFPLTVTSAQKNPTAFYLCASSVRPPGQAFFGQGTRLTVV.

The chain combines TRBV27 with TRBJ1-2, with 9 bases fitting TRBD1. V trimming: 1 base; J trimming: 3 bases; junction bases outside the gene matches: 9. Germline CDR1 and CDR2: MNHEY and SMNVEV (reference sequence). The length of the CDR3 is 17 residues. The CDR3 region is CASSLFPGQGGDYGYTF. The DNA for the CDR3 is TGTGCCAGCAGTTTATTTCCGGGACAGGGTGGGGACTATGGCTACACCTTC.

The chain is built from TRBV6-2 or TRBV6-3 and TRBJ1-6, with a tentative D call TRBD1 (5 bases). V lost 2 bases, J lost 7 bases, and 9 bases lay in between. This CDR3 spans 14 amino acids. The germline CDR1 and CDR2 sequences are MNHEY and SVGEGT. The CDR3 is CASSYLQGNSPLHF. CDR3 nucleotides: TGTGCCAGCAGTTACCTCCAGGGCAATTCACCCCTCCACTTT.

The J gene is TRBJ2-7, the V gene TRBV20-1; 9 bases line up with TRBD2. Germline V gene lookup returns CDR1 DFQATT and CDR2 SNEGSKA (reference sequence). Germline trimming cut 3 bases from V and 1 base from J; bases unmatched to any gene: 4. CDR3 length: 14 amino acids. The CDR3 DNA is TGCAGTGCTAGTAATCTAGCGGGATCCTACGAGCAGTACTTC. Translating it yields CSASNLAGSYEQYF.

The chain is built from TRBV4-3 and TRBJ1-2; D ambiguous. In germline, CDR1 is LGHNA, CDR2 YSLEER. Trimming cost V 0 bases and J 8 bases, with 19 bases left between them. The CDR3 spans 16 residues. The CDR3, as DNA: TGCGCCAGCAGCCAAGATGTGGTGAGGTTTACCGACGGCTACACCTTC. It is translated as CASSQDVVRFTDGYTF.

The chain recombines TRBV6-5 with TRBJ1-6, with 7 bases lining up with TRBD1. There are 15 residues in the CDR3. Germline CDR1 MNHEY, CDR2 SVGAGI. The J segment lost 5 bases and the V segment lost 4 bases, leaving 5 bases of the junction unmatched. CDR3 sequence (DNA): TGTGCCAGCAGTTCTGACAGGGCTAATAATTCACCCCTCCACTTT. Translation: CASSSDRANNSPLHF.

This clone was found a few times. This chain joins TRBV7-9 and TRBJ1-1, with D possibly matching TRBD1 (5 bases). CDR1 is SEHNR, CDR2 FQNEAQ, per germline (reference sequence). The CDR3 loop spans 14 amino acids. The V and J ends lost 3 bases and 3 bases respectively, with 11 bases between them. The CDR3 loop is CASSLAGLYTEAFF. CDR3 nucleotide sequence: TGTGCCAGCAGCTTGGCAGGGCTTTACACTGAAGCTTTCTTT.

The chain recombines TRBV11-2 with TRBJ1-2, with TRBD1 identical over 10 bases. This CDR3 has 14 residues. V shed 4 bases and J 2 bases; nucleotides not matched to a gene: 1. Germline CDR1 is SGHAT and CDR2 is FQNNGV. The CDR3 DNA reads as TGTGCCAGCAGCTCGGGACAGGGGAACTATGGCTACACCTTC. Amino acids: CASSSGQGNYGYTF.

The CDR3 DNA reads as TGTGCCAGCAGCCCGCGGGCCACCACGGGCTATGGCTACACCTTC. This translates into CASSPRATTGYGYTF. The gene calls are TRBV13 and TRBJ1-2; D is unresolved. Germline-derived CDR1 and CDR2 are PRHDT and FYEKMQ (reference sequence). V lost 5 bases, J lost 4 bases, and 17 bases lay in between. The CDR3 runs 15 residues. Based on the CDR3 plus reference TRBV13 and TRBJ1-2, the full variable domain is AAGVIQSPRHLIKEKRETATLKCYPIPRHDTVYWYQQGPGQDPQFLISFYEKMQSDKGSIPDRFSAQQFSDYHSELNMSSLELGDSALYFCASSPRATTGYGYTFGSGTRLTVV.

The rearrangement links TRBV28 to TRBJ2-7, with TRBD2 matching over 9 bases. Losses at the gene ends were 4 bases for V and 11 bases for J; bases not matched to a gene: 15. The V gene's germline CDR1 is MDHEN and CDR2 SYDVKM. The CDR3 consists of 15 residues. DNA of the CDR3: TGTGCCAGCAGTTGGTCATCGGGACTAGCAGGAAAAAAGTACTTC. Amino acids: CASSWSSGLAGKKYF.